This entry lists 26 T cell receptor beta chains sequenced from one sample in a study of control samples from healthy donors and cancer patients. The method was immunoSEQ multiplex PCR; TCRdb's version includes in-frame clones alone and lacks a portion of them. The specimen's table records 150,000 to 200,000 clones. Material: blood. The receptors come from a young woman in good health.

DNA of the CDR3: TGTGCCAGCAGCCCCGGGACAGGGGCATTAGATACGCAGTATTTT. Encoded protein: CASSPGTGALDTQYF. The chain has TRBV2 and TRBJ2-3; 10 nucleotides match TRBD1. The germline V gene encodes CDR1 SNHLY and CDR2 FYNNEI. Trimming cost V 6 bases and J 5 bases; bases outside gene matches: 8. The CDR3 length is 15 residues.

The gene calls are TRBV10-3 and TRBJ2-7, with D uncertain. Looked up from germline, CDR1 is ENHRY and CDR2 is SYGVKD. This CDR3 is built from 14 residues. V was shortened by 6 bases and J by 1 base, with 13 bases between the two germline ends. The CDR3 nucleotides read TGTGCCATCAGCCAAGGGTTATCGTCCTACGAGCAGTACTTC. Its protein is CAISQGLSSYEQYF.

The chain joins TRBV5-1 to TRBJ2-5; D is uncertain. The germline V gene has CDR1 SGHRS and CDR2 YFSETQ. V lost 6 bases to trimming and J lost 2 bases, with 11 bases between them. The CDR3 extends over 13 amino acids. CDR3 loop: CASTKDTQETQYF. In DNA form, the CDR3 reads TGCGCCAGCACCAAGGATACACAAGAGACCCAGTACTTC.

V usage is TRBV28 and J usage is TRBJ1-6; the D gene is possibly TRBD1 (5 bases). Germline V gene data show CDR1 as MDHEN and CDR2 as SYDVKM. The CDR3 is made up of 16 amino acids. Trimming shortened V by 3 bases and J by 5 bases, and 14 bases separated the two germline ends. The CDR3 DNA follows: TGTGCCAGCAGTTTCTTGGACAACCTTAATAATTCACCCCTCCACTTT. Translation gives CASSFLDNLNNSPLHF.

The V call is TRBV25-1, the J call TRBJ1-1; 7 nucleotides agree with TRBD1. V lost 1 base and J lost 5; bases outside the gene matches: 13. CDR1 MGHDK and CDR2 SYGVNS come from the germline V gene. This CDR3 is 17 amino acids long. Here the CDR3 DNA reads TGTGCCAGCAGTGAATCGAGCAGGGGGTTGGGCAGGACTGAAGCTTTCTTT. Protein: CASSESSRGLGRTEAFF.

This rearrangement joins TRBV6-4 to TRBJ1-3; D is ambiguous. The germline V gene has CDR1 MRHNA and CDR2 SNTAGT. This CDR3 has 17 residues. The germline V and J ends were trimmed by 7 bases and 0 bases, with 19 bases remaining between them. The CDR3 bases are TGTGCCAGCACCTCGAGGGCAGACTTATACTCTGGAAACACCATATATTTT. Its protein product is CASTSRADLYSGNTIYF.

This sequence joins TRBV25-1 and TRBJ2-2, with D maybe TRBD1 (5 bases). CDR3 length equals 14 residues. The germline CDR1 and CDR2 sequences are MGHDK and SYGVNS. V was trimmed by 4 bases and J by 6 bases, leaving 12 bases between them. The CDR3 DNA reads TGTGCCAGCAGTGCAGGGAAGCATGCCGGGGAGCTGTTTTTT. Translating it yields CASSAGKHAGELFF. The full variable domain, in which reference TRBV25-1 and TRBJ2-2 provide the parts outside the CDR3, is EADIYQTPRYLVIGTGKKITLECSQTMGHDKMYWYQQDPGMELHLIHYSYGVNSTEKGDLSSESTVSRIRTEHFPLTLESARPSHTSQYLCASSAGKHAGELFFGEGSRLTVL.

The rearrangement uses TRBV5-6 and TRBJ2-1; no clear D gene. Trimming cost V 4 bases and J 7 bases, with 9 bases left between them. In germline, CDR1 is SGHDT, CDR2 YYEEEE. This CDR3 contains 12 residues. CDR3 sequence (DNA): TGTGCCAGCAGCCTAGGACGGAATGAGCAGTTCTTC. This encodes CASSLGRNEQFF.

The V gene is TRBV5-1, the J gene TRBJ2-3; the match to TRBD2 covers 10 bases. There are 15 residues in the CDR3. V trimming: 5 bases; J trimming: 2 bases; junction bases outside the gene matches: 5. Germline CDR1 reads SGHRS; CDR2 reads YFSETQ. CDR3 residues: CASSTSGDYTDTQYF. The CDR3 DNA follows: TGCGCCAGCAGTACTAGCGGGGACTACACAGATACGCAGTATTTT.

The chain has TRBV4-2 and TRBJ1-1, with 9 bases matching TRBD1. The CDR3 is 15 residues long. J lost 7 bases, V lost 5 bases, and 11 bases had no gene match. Per the germline V gene, CDR1 is LGHNA and CDR2 is YNFKEQ. CDR3 sequence reads: CASSSLRDRDDEAFF. CDR3 in DNA: TGTGCCAGCAGCTCACTCCGGGACAGGGACGATGAAGCTTTCTTT.

V gene TRBV28 combines with J gene TRBJ2-5; D possibly corresponds to TRBD2 (6 bases). Germline CDR1 reads MDHEN; CDR2 reads SYDVKM. The CDR3 spans 11 residues. V was pared by 10 bases and J by 5 bases, with 11 bases between. The CDR3, as DNA: TGTGCCATCGGGGGACTGGAGACCCAGTACTTC. Residues: CAIGGLETQYF.

This rearrangement joins TRBV27 to TRBJ1-5; D is perhaps TRBD1 (5 bases). Trimming took off 7 bases at V and 7 bases at J, with 11 bases between the two ends. CDR1 is MNHEY and CDR2 is SMNVEV in the germline V gene (reference sequence). CDR3 length: 12 amino acids. The CDR3 loop reads CASTVGRQPQHF. The CDR3, as DNA: TGTGCCAGCACGGTGGGGCGGCAGCCCCAGCATTTT.

V and J are TRBV7-3 and TRBJ1-6, with 7 bases lining up with TRBD1. This CDR3 comprises 15 residues. The V segment lost 3 bases and the J segment 7 bases; nucleotides outside the gene matches: 6. Germline V gene sequence: CDR1 SGHTA, CDR2 FQGTGA. CDR3 residues: CASSFTGTANSPLHF. CDR3 DNA sequence: TGTGCCAGCAGCTTCACCGGGACAGCGAATTCACCCCTCCACTTT.

This chain uses TRBV28 with TRBJ2-7; maybe TRBD2 (7 bases). The V and J ends lost 4 bases and 7 bases respectively, with 17 bases between them. This CDR3 has 14 residues. Germline CDR1 is MDHEN and CDR2 is SYDVKM. The CDR3 DNA sequence: TGTGCCAGCAGTTCGGGGGGCACCAGGAGGGAGCAGTACTTC. It is translated as CASSSGGTRREQYF.

The chain carries TRBV2 and TRBJ1-2; D is possibly TRBD1 (5 bases). Germline V lookup: CDR1 SNHLY, CDR2 FYNNEI. Trimming removed 6 bases from V and 4 bases from J, with 12 bases in between. The CDR3 loop spans 13 amino acids. The CDR3 coding sequence is TGTGCCAGCAGCCCGGGGGAGGGCTATGGCTACACCTTC. Its protein is CASSPGEGYGYTF.

This sequence joins TRBV12-2 and TRBJ1-5. TRBV12-2 is a recognized pseudogene. The CDR3 is made up of 16 amino acids. The CDR3 loop reads CASRLISCCGNQPQHF. The CDR3 DNA is TGTGCAAGTCGCTTAATAAGCTGCTGTGGCAATCAGCCCCAGCATTTT.

The chain combines TRBV7-3 with TRBJ2-1; 13 bases are shared with TRBD2. Trimming took 2 bases from V and 4 from J; bases not matched to a gene: 5. Germline values: CDR1 SGHTA, CDR2 FQGTGA. This CDR3 comprises 17 residues. The DNA for the CDR3 is TGTGCCAGCAGCTTAGTGGGGACTAGCGGGGTATACAATGAGCAGTTCTTC. As protein: CASSLVGTSGVYNEQFF.

This chain uses TRBV9 with TRBJ2-3, with 9 bases that match TRBD2. After removal of 3 bases from V and 0 bases from J, the junction contained 5 bases not matched to a gene. The germline gives CDR1 SGDLS, CDR2 YYNGEE. The CDR3 is 16 residues long. In DNA form, the CDR3 reads TGTGCCAGCAGCGGCGGGACTAGCTCTAGCACAGATACGCAGTATTTT. Amino acid sequence: CASSGGTSSSTDTQYF.

CDR3 in amino acids: CASSQDPLRTFNEKLFF. CDR3 in DNA: TGTGCCAGCAGCCAAGATCCCTTGAGGACCTTTAATGAAAAACTGTTTTTT. This chain uses TRBV3-1 (or the pseudogene TRBV3-2) with TRBJ1-4; no clear D gene. CDR1 LGHDT and CDR2 YNNKEL come from the germline V gene (reference sequence). This CDR3 has 17 amino acids. V lost 0 bases to trimming and J lost 4 bases, with 15 bases between them.

The gene calls are TRBV28 and TRBJ1-1, with no clear D. Germline V lookup: CDR1 MDHEN, CDR2 SYDVKM. V was shortened by 2 bases and J by 1 base, with 11 bases between the two germline ends. The length of the CDR3 is 15 residues. Here the CDR3 reads CASSLRGRRNTEAFF. The DNA for the CDR3 is TGTGCCAGCAGTTTAAGAGGGAGAAGGAACACTGAAGCTTTCTTT. Drawing the rest from reference TRBV28 and TRBJ1-1, the complete variable domain is DVKVTQSSRYLVKRTGEKVFLECVQDMDHENMFWYRQDPGLGLRLIYFSYDVKMKEKGDIPEGYSVSREKKERFSLILESASTNQTSMYLCASSLRGRRNTEAFFGQGTRLTVV.

V and J are TRBV7-8 and TRBJ1-6, with a possible D match to TRBD1 (5 bases). The CDR3 is 16 amino acids. CDR1 and CDR2 (germline): SGHVS, FQNEAQ. Deletions cut 5 bases from V and 0 bases from J, with 11 bases between. The CDR3 sequence: CASSLRQSSYNSPLHF. CDR3 DNA sequence: TGTGCCAGCAGCCTAAGACAGAGCTCCTATAATTCACCCCTCCACTTT.

The chain carries TRBV6-5 and TRBJ1-5; no reliable D call. Germline V CDR1 and CDR2: MNHEY, SVGAGI. There are 15 residues in the CDR3. V lost 6 bases, J lost 2 bases, and 14 bases lay in between. This CDR3 is CASRVGLNGNQPQHF. DNA for the CDR3: TGTGCCAGCAGGGTAGGGCTTAACGGCAATCAGCCCCAGCATTTT.

V gene TRBV28 combines with J gene TRBJ1-1; maybe TRBD1 (5 bases). Germline assignment: CDR1 MDHEN and CDR2 SYDVKM. This CDR3 region has 12 residues. Trimming took off 2 bases at V and 5 bases at J, with 6 bases between the two ends. The CDR3 nucleotides are TGTGCCAGCAGTTTAAGGGGAACTGAAGCTTTCTTT. Amino acids: CASSLRGTEAFF. Full variable domain (remainder filled in from reference TRBV28 and TRBJ1-1): DVKVTQSSRYLVKRTGEKVFLECVQDMDHENMFWYRQDPGLGLRLIYFSYDVKMKEKGDIPEGYSVSREKKERFSLILESASTNQTSMYLCASSLRGTEAFFGQGTRLTVV.

This chain joins TRBV11-2 and TRBJ2-3; D is perhaps TRBD2 (5 bases). This CDR3 contains 16 residues. Trimming cost V 6 bases and J 5 bases, with 21 bases left between them. Germline loops: CDR1 SGHAT, CDR2 FQNNGV. CDR3 in DNA: TGTGCCAGCAGGGTCAGAGGAAGGGATGGGAGAGATACGCAGTATTTT. This translates into CASRVRGRDGRDTQYF.

V gene TRBV7-9 combines with J gene TRBJ1-2; 9 nucleotides line up with TRBD1. V gave up 5 bases and J gave up 5 bases; unmatched junction bases: 6. The CDR3 length is 14 residues. Germline loops: CDR1 SEHNR, CDR2 FQNEAQ (reference sequence). Here the CDR3 reads CASSRDRASYGYTF. The CDR3 nucleotides read TGTGCCAGCAGCCGGGACAGGGCTTCTTATGGCTACACCTTC.

The V and J genes are TRBV28 and TRBJ1-2; D unresolved. The CDR3 sequence is 12 residues long. Germline values: CDR1 MDHEN, CDR2 SYDVKM. The germline V and J ends were trimmed by 3 bases and 6 bases, with 8 bases remaining between them. The DNA of the CDR3 is TGTGCCAGCAGTTTGTCGGCGGATGGCTACACCTTC. It is translated as CASSLSADGYTF.